This TCR beta chain was identified in a study of PD-1 blockade in classical Hodgkin lymphoma. Study-wide results and limits: Baseline diversity was lower in partial responders and progressors than complete responders.

This table comes from immunoSEQ multiplex PCR, and its TCRdb copy is limited to in-frame clones, with some not included. This table has about 100,000 clones, about 89% appearing once. There was relapse after autologous stem cell transplantation in every patient, and there was variation in brentuximab vedotin exposure. The CDR3 sequence is 15 residues long. V trimming: 6 bases; J trimming: 0 bases; junction bases outside the gene matches: 4. CDR1 is MNHNY, CDR2 SVGAGI, per germline (reference sequence). Only one count was recorded for this clone. Its target is not known. The chain combines TRBV6-6 with TRBJ2-1; 8 positions agree with TRBD2. This TCR was sampled from a human donor with classical Hodgkin lymphoma. The specimen comprised peripheral blood mononuclear cells (PBMCs), sampled before the second cycle of nivolumab. CDR3 sequence: CASRVAGSSYNEQFF. In DNA form, the CDR3 reads TGTGCCAGCAGGGTAGCGGGGAGCTCCTACAATGAGCAGTTCTTC.